The 4 T cell receptor beta chains below come from one sample, sequenced in a study of CD4 T cells in relation to SARS-CoV-2 and coronaviruses. No antigens are known for them. Measured with immunoSEQ multiplex PCR; TCRdb has only the in-frame clones, and not every one. In the table there are tens of thousands of clones, approximately 82% of which are singletons. CD4+ T cells from unexposed donors were obtained before the COVID-19 pandemic (2011-2018). The cells were cultured for about ten days before CD4+ T cells were isolated. Sequenced sample: CD4+ T cells from PBMCs, cultured in vitro. These receptors were collected from a human donor in good health.

The chain's CDR3 is CASSPGLPPNEQFF. Here the CDR3 DNA reads TGTGCCAGCAGTCCGGGACTTCCCCCCAATGAGCAGTTCTTC. The chain is built from TRBV28 and TRBJ2-1; weak D call: TRBD2 (6 bases). V was cut by 5 bases and J by 6 bases, with 14 bases left in between. CDR1 and CDR2 (germline): MDHEN, SYDVKM. This CDR3 is built from 14 residues.

CDR3 nucleotide sequence: TGTGCCAGCAGCCAACGCGGGAGTCAAGAGACCCAGTACTTC. This translates into CASSQRGSQETQYF. The chain employs TRBV3-1 (or the pseudogene TRBV3-2) and TRBJ2-5; the match to TRBD2 covers 7 bases. This CDR3 spans 14 amino acids. With V trimmed by 2 bases and J by 2 bases, 2 bases remained unmatched. Germline V gene lookup returns CDR1 LGHDT and CDR2 YNNKEL (reference sequence).

V usage is TRBV6-5 and J usage is TRBJ1-6; no clear D. Per germline, CDR1 MNHEY and CDR2 SVGAGI. Trimming cost V 6 bases and J 14 bases, with 11 bases left between them. The CDR3 loop spans 11 amino acids. CDR3 region: CASSDSLALHF. The CDR3 DNA reads as TGTGCCAGCAGCGATTCTCTGGCCCTCCACTTT.

The chain is built from TRBV2 and TRBJ2-7; no reliable D call. With 3 bases removed from V and 4 bases from J, the gap between germline ends came to 16 bases. Germline CDR1 SNHLY, CDR2 FYNNEI. This CDR3 region has 15 residues. CDR3: CASSDKVAVTYEQYF. The CDR3 region has the DNA TGTGCCAGCAGTGATAAGGTAGCAGTCACTTACGAGCAGTACTTC.